The entry below gives a single TCR beta chain sequence along with its context. This specimen belongs to a study of blood T cell repertoires in COVID-19. Clones were read by immunoSEQ multiplex PCR, and TCRdb kept only the in-frame ones, dropping some. The data hold about 120,000 clones, with 75% to 90% observed a single time. In germline, CDR1 is SGHRS, CDR2 YFSETQ. The V gene lost 0 bases and the J gene lost 5 bases, with 5 bases spanning the gap. The CDR3 length is 12 residues. The sequenced sample was peripheral blood. The rearrangement links TRBV5-1 to TRBJ2-5; no reliable D call. This TCR derives from a man aged 40-49 years with acute or convalescent COVID-19. CDR3 DNA sequence: TGCGCCAGCAGCTTGGGCCGGGAGACCCAGTACTTC. This sequence encodes CASSLGRETQYF.